This T cell receptor beta chain was sequenced during a study of T cell responses to AZD1222 COVID-19 vaccine. This CDR3 is built from 12 residues. Between the trimmed V and J ends, which lost 3 bases and 3 bases, there was a span of 9 bases. Germline CDR1 and CDR2: DFQATT and SNEGSKA (reference sequence). Sequenced by immunoSEQ multiplex PCR; TCRdb stores in-frame clones only, minus some. The sample holds fewer than 120,000 clones; around 93% are singletons and the top ten take 2.9%. A note on this clone: Antigen: not known.

Notes on the study in general: Repertoire collection took place solely once the T cell response had peaked.

This TCR came from an adult who received the AZD1222 COVID-19 vaccine. The sequencing here drew on peripheral blood, taken 28 days after the second AZD1222 dose. The rearrangement links TRBV20-1 to TRBJ2-7; maybe TRBD1 (5 bases). The CDR3 region has the DNA TGCAGTGCTAGTGGGGCTCTCTACGAGCAGTACTTC. It encodes CSASGALYEQYF.